These T cell receptor beta chains were read from a single sample in a study of technical replicates of blood from a handful of donors. TCRdb's table, derived via immunoSEQ multiplex PCR, lists solely in-frame clones and lacks some. The sample yields approximately 81,000 clones, approximately 75% seen once. Sequencing was carried out using PBMCs. These receptors were obtained from a human donor in good health. Some clones in this sample may be carry-over from other donors' samples. Both conserved end residues are part of each CDR3.

>TRBJ2-5|TRBV2
CASLWSGAGLETQYF
>TRBJ2-1|TRBV7-2
CASSNGQGRDEQFF
>TRBJ1-1|TRBV18
CASSLLRTAMNTEAFF
>TRBJ2-1|TRBV11-3
CASSFENQAYNEQFF
>TRBJ1-3|TRBV7-9
CASSPQGTRGNTIYF
>TRBJ1-2|TRBV5-1
CASSLGTGWARGYTF
>TRBJ1-1|TRBV9
CASSVGPGQGAFF
>TRBJ1-6|TRBV30
CAWMTGILYNSPLHF
>TRBJ2-2|TRBV6-5
CASNVWAANTGELFF
>TRBJ1-1|TRBV9
CASSPPGGRTEAFF
>TRBJ2-1|TRBV5-6
CASSLGLAGEYNEQFF
>TRBJ1-6|TRBV7-2
CASSLLGSTGASSPLHF
>TRBJ1-4|TRBV5-4
CASSLGGQGREKLFF
>TRBJ2-4|TRBV9
CASSTGLAKNIQYF
>TRBJ2-1|TRBV2
CASSWTESGEQFF
>TRBJ1-6|TRBV27
CASSLGTENSPLHF
>TRBJ1-1|TRBV7-2
CASSLGGVITEAFF
>TRBJ2-2|TRBV5-6
CASSLAQGEAGELFF
>TRBJ2-1|TRBV11-3
CASSLGTSVNNEQFF
>TRBJ2-5|TRBV7-9
CASSLVGQGRETQYF
>TRBJ2-5|TRBV7-2
CASSLLPEATQYF
>TRBJ1-1|TRBV7-9
CASSFDRTRAEAFF
>TRBJ2-7|TRBV18
CASSPTAGGTSGEQYF
>TRBJ2-1|TRBV15
CATSREYRYNEQFF
>TRBJ1-1|TRBV5-1
CASSPNGQTNTEAFF
>TRBJ1-1|TRBV2
CATKPERGPTEAFF
>TRBJ2-2|TRBV11-2
CASSPLLAGTGELFF
>TRBJ2-7|TRBV5-6
CASSSGEGEYF
>TRBJ1-2|TRBV5-5
CASSFAATGTGYGYTF
>TRBJ2-3|TRBV25-1
CASSKGDTQYF
>TRBJ1-1|TRBV4-3
CASSQDLTGAEAFF
>TRBJ1-5|TRBV6-5
CASSSHHSQPQHF
>TRBJ2-1|TRBV6-6
CATAVAGPNNEQFF
>TRBJ2-7|TRBV7-2
CASSLAGQSEQYF
>TRBJ2-7|TRBV10-3
CAIRGTGAHEQYF
>TRBJ1-5|TRBV6-5
CASSYDGVSNQPQHF
>TRBJ2-1|TRBV10-3
CAISEGQGYAYNEQFF
>TRBJ2-3|TRBV2
CASIGGGQGPYTQYF
>TRBJ1-1|TRBV7-2
CASRPGGTLVAFF
>TRBJ1-2|TRBV5-1
CASSLVAESGYTF
>TRBJ1-2|TRBV4-2
CASSQFTGTGIGYTF
>TRBJ2-1|TRBV4-2
CASSQEYGTSGHNEQFF